These T cell receptor beta chains were read from a single sample in a study of beta chain features in type 1 diabetes. TCRdb's copy holds only in-frame clones and misses some; the assay was immunoSEQ multiplex PCR. The sample shows some 230,000 clones, over 8.5% of them seen only once. Source material: naive CD4+ T cells from blood. The origin of the receptors is a young woman in good health. Both conserved end residues are part of each CDR3. D genes are given only for firm matches. Rows give clone size only sometimes, using once, few, many, or a class for an expanded clone.

clone size: .
D gene: TRBD1
J gene: TRBJ1-1
V gene: TRBV19
CDR3 DNA: TGTGCCAGTAGTATAGCCCCCGCTGCTTCGACAGGGTTGAACACTGAAGCTTTCTTT
CDR3 protein: CASSIAPAASTGLNTEAFF

clone size: .
D gene: .
J gene: TRBJ2-1
V gene: TRBV18
CDR3 DNA: TGTGCCAGCTCGTCTCTAAATGAGCAGTTCTTC
CDR3 protein: CASSSLNEQFF

clone size: few
D gene: .
J gene: TRBJ2-7
V gene: TRBV5-8
CDR3 DNA: TGTGCCAGCAGCCGTTACGAGCAGTACTTC
CDR3 protein: CASSRYEQYF

clone size: few
D gene: .
J gene: TRBJ1-5
V gene: TRBV12-5
CDR3 DNA: TGTGCTAGTGGTTTGGGGTTCGGGAGCAATCAGCCCCAGCATTTT
CDR3 protein: CASGLGFGSNQPQHF

clone size: few
D gene: .
J gene: TRBJ2-7
V gene: TRBV6-6
CDR3 DNA: TGTGCCAGCAGTTACTCCCGGGTTCGCGACGAGCAGTACTTC
CDR3 protein: CASSYSRVRDEQYF

clone size: few
D gene: TRBD2
J gene: TRBJ2-7
V gene: TRBV5-1
CDR3 DNA: TGCGCCAGCAGCTCCGGACTAGCGGGGACACACTACGAGCAGTACTTC
CDR3 protein: CASSSGLAGTHYEQYF

clone size: few
D gene: .
J gene: TRBJ1-1
V gene: TRBV6-1
CDR3 DNA: TGTGCCAGCTGTAGAGCCCTTACTGAAGCTTTCTTT
CDR3 protein: CASCRALTEAFF

clone size: few
D gene: .
J gene: TRBJ2-7
V gene: TRBV4-1
CDR3 DNA: TGCGCCAGCAGCCATAGCGTCGGGGGGCTCTACGAGCAGTACTTC
CDR3 protein: CASSHSVGGLYEQYF

clone size: .
D gene: .
J gene: TRBJ2-5
V gene: TRBV6-1
CDR3 DNA: TGTGCCAGCAGTGTCGGCAATCGGGGCCAAGAGACCCAGTACTTC
CDR3 protein: CASSVGNRGQETQYF

clone size: .
D gene: .
J gene: TRBJ2-2
V gene: TRBV9
CDR3 DNA: TGTGCCAGCAGCGTCGTTCGCACCGGGGAGCTGTTTTTT
CDR3 protein: CASSVVRTGELFF

clone size: few
D gene: TRBD1
J gene: TRBJ2-7
V gene: TRBV6-6
CDR3 DNA: TGTGCCAGCAGTTTTCCGGACAGGGTAGCCTACGAGCAGTACTTC
CDR3 protein: CASSFPDRVAYEQYF

clone size: few
D gene: .
J gene: TRBJ1-5
V gene: TRBV6-6
CDR3 DNA: TGTGCCAGCAGTCTCGGGCAGGGATATCAGCCCCAGCATTTT
CDR3 protein: CASSLGQGYQPQHF

clone size: few
D gene: TRBD2
J gene: TRBJ2-1
V gene: TRBV30
CDR3 DNA: TGTGCCTGGACGGGAGGGGTCAATGAGCAGTTCTTC
CDR3 protein: CAWTGGVNEQFF

clone size: few
D gene: .
J gene: TRBJ1-1
V gene: TRBV10-3
CDR3 DNA: TGTGCCATCAATTCAGGATTGAACACTGAAGCTTTCTTT
CDR3 protein: CAINSGLNTEAFF

clone size: few
D gene: .
J gene: TRBJ1-5
V gene: TRBV29-1
CDR3 DNA: TGCAGCGTTGGTTCGGGGGACGGCTATCAGCCCCAGCATTTT
CDR3 protein: CSVGSGDGYQPQHF